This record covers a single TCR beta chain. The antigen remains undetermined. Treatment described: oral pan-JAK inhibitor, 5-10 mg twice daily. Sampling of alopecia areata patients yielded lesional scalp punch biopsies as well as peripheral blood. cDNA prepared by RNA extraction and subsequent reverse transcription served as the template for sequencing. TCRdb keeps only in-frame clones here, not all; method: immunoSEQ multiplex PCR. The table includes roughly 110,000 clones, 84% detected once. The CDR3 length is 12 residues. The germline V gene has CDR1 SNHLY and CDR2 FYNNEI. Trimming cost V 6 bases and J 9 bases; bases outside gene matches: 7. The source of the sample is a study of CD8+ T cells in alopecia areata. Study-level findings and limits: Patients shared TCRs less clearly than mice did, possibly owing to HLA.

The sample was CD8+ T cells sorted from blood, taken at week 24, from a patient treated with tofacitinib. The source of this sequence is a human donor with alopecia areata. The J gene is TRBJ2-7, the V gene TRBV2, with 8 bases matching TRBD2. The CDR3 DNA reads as TGTGCCAGCAGCGGGGGGGAAACGTGGCAGTACTTC. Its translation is CASSGGETWQYF.